This TCR beta chain comes out of a study of blood T cells in healthy people across ages (dated by TCRdb to the mid-2010s). Notes on the research overall: In model experiments, template switching captured roughly one uniquely barcoded TCR beta cDNA molecule for every two T cells. Using deep sequencing normalized with unique cDNA molecular identifiers, the study measured how TCR beta repertoire diversity changes with age. Donors were grouped into four age groups: young (average roughly 15 years), middle-aged (less than 40), aged (over 55) and long-lived (just over 80). To avoid experimental bias, donors of different ages were spread randomly across the sequencing lanes. For two donors (one aged 18 to 29 and one aged 80 or older), the study analyzed two additional independent replicas of 1 million unique cDNA reads from the same blood draw. The paper as a whole reports these results and caveats: Bulk unsorted PBMC profiling prevented conclusive comparison of naive and antigen-experienced compartments. Because donor CMV infection status was unknown, age-related changes in expanded clonotypes were potentially confounded. Compared with the aged group, more naive CD4+ T cells, fewer expanded clones and increased TCR diversity were shown by the long-lived group, suggesting age selection. Estimates of total diversity from one million sequenced T cells were regarded as lower bounds and underestimates. The percentage of naive T cells measured by flow cytometry correlated strongly with observed TCR beta diversity. Observed TCR beta diversity per million T cells fell roughly linearly with age, and a significant reduction was already apparent by age roughly 41.

The library was obtained by 5' RACE. Sequenced on an Illumina HiSeq 2500. A second PCR of roughly 7 to 11 cycles was performed with a sample-barcoded 5' primer and a J-beta primer mix. A template-switch 5' adaptor carrying 12 random nucleotides introduced a unique molecular identifier onto each TCR beta cDNA molecule. At least 2.5 million CDR3-containing paired-end reads were obtained from each sample. All of the RNA was converted into first-strand cDNA using the Mint cDNA synthesis kit, with a TRBC-specific oligonucleotide serving as the primer. All cDNA was treated with uracil-DNA glycosylase and then went through a first 18-cycle PCR with the universal primers M1SS and BC2_uni_R. The authors' analysis ran thus. Each sample was normalized by randomly selecting 1 million high-quality reads, each carrying a distinct molecular identifier. Instead of being binned into consensus sequences, reads that shared molecular identifiers were thrown out. MiTCR, run with a Q25 quality threshold and the strictest error-elimination algorithm, handled CDR3 identification, clonotype clustering and error correction. A nonparametric unseen species model with Euler transformation was used to estimate lower-bound total TCR beta diversity. TCRdb itself trimmed the public reads at Q25 with fastp, ran MiXCR and retained productive beta chains. Duplicate CDR3 protein sequences are folded into a single record with the most common DNA and genes. The V and J calls shown here were made by TCRdb, not taken from the authors' results. The sample includes 780,000 or so distinct CDR3 sequences, with roughly three fifths observed a single time. The ten largest clones capture 20% to 30% of the sample.

The germline V gene encodes CDR1 MDHEN and CDR2 SYDVKM. V is cut by 3 bases and J by 3 bases, and the space between the germline ends is 15 bases. From its cysteine to its phenylalanine, the CDR3 spans 15 amino acids. The CDR3 DNA has 45 bases and is translated from base 1. Donors were about 36 systemically healthy Caucasian individuals from Russia aged roughly 6 to 90 years. About 9.1 milliliters of peripheral blood were collected from each donor into EDTA-treated Vacutainer tubes. Ficoll-Paque density-gradient centrifugation was used to isolate PBMCs, with at least 6 million obtained per sample. Total RNA, at least 6 micrograms per sample, was extracted from PBMCs with Trizol reagent. Naive CD45RAhigh/CD27high T cell percentages were measured by flow cytometry on a PBMC aliquot from every donor. Concerning this clonotype itself: This clone's antigen is unknown. Per-base quality was not reported, and no clone a single base away is much larger than it.

The source material was blood. This clonotype was obtained from a man aged 40-49 years in good health. This receptor chain uses TRBV28 and TRBJ2-7; there is no confident call for the D gene. The sequenced DNA is TGTGCCAGCAGTTTTAAACCCGGCCCGATCTACGAGCAGTACTTC. This yields the protein CASSFKPGPIYEQYF.